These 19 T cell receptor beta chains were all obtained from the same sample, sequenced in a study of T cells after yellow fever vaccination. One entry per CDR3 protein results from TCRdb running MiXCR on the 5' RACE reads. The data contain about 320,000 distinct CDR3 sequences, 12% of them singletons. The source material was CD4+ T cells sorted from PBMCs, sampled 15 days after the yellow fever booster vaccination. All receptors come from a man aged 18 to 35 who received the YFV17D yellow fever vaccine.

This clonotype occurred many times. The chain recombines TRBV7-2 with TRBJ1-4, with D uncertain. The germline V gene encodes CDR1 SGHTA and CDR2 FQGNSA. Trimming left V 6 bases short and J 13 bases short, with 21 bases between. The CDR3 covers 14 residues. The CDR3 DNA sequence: TGTGCCAGCAGGAGACAAGCTTTAATGAAAAGACTGTTTTTT. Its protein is CASRRQALMKRLFF.

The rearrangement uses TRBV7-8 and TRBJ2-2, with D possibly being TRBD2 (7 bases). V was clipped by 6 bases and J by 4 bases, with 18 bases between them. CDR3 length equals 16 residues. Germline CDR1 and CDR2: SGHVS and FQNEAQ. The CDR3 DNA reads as TGTGCCAGCAGACCTTTCGGGGGGCCGAGCACCGGGGAGCTGTTTTTT. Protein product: CASRPFGGPSTGELFF. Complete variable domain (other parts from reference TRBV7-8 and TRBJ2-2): GAGVSQSPRYKVAKRGQDVALRCDPISGHVSLFWYQQALGQGPEFLTYFQNEAQLDKSGLPSDRFFAERPEGSVSTLKIQRTQQEDSAVYLCASRPFGGPSTGELFFGEGSRLTVL.

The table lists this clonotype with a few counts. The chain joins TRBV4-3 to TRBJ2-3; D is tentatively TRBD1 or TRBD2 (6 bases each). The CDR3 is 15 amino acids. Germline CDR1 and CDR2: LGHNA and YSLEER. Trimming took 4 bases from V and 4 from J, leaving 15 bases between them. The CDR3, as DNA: TGCGCCAGCAGCCGAAGGGGGGAGGCGGCAGATACGCAGTATTTT. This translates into CASSRRGEAADTQYF.

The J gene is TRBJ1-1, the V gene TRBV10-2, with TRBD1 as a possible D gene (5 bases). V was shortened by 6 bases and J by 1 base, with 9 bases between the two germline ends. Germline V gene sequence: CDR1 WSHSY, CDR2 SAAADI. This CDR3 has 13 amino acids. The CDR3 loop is CASRGGTNTEAFF. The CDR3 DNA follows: TGCGCCAGCAGGGGAGGGACGAACACTGAAGCTTTCTTT.

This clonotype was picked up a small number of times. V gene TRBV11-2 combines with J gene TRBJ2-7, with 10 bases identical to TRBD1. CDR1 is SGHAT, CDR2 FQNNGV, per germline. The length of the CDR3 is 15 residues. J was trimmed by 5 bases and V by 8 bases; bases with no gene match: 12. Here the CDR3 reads CASRTRGTGVDEQYF. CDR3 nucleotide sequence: TGTGCCAGCCGCACGAGAGGGACAGGGGTCGACGAGCAGTACTTC.

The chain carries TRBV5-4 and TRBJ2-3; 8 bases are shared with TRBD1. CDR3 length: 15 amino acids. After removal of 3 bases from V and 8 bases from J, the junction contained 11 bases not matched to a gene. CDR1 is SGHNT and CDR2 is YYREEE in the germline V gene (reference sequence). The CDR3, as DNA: TGTGCCAGCAGCTCCGCGGACAGGGTGGGAGCTACGCAGTATTTT. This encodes CASSSADRVGATQYF.

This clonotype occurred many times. CDR3 protein: CASSTHEKLFF. The DNA of the CDR3 is TGTGCCAGCAGCACCCATGAAAAACTGTTTTTT. The gene calls are TRBV7-9 and TRBJ1-4; D uncertain. Germline V CDR1 and CDR2: SEHNR, FQNEAQ (reference sequence). The V end was cut by 5 bases, the J end by 6 bases, with 4 bases between. This CDR3 has 11 residues.

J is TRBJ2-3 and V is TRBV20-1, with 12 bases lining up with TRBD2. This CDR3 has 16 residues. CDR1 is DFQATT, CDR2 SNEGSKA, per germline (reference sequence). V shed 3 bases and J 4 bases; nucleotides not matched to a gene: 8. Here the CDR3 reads CSASSPLAGGPDTQYF. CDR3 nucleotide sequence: TGCAGTGCTAGTAGCCCACTAGCGGGGGGTCCAGATACGCAGTATTTT.

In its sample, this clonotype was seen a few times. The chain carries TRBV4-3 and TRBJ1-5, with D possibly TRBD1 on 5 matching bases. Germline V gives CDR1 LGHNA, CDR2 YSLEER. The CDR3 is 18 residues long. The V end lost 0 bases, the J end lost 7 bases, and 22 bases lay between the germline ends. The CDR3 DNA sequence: TGCGCCAGCAGCCAAGAGCCCCCGCAAGGGAGGGGATGGCAGCCCCAGCATTTT. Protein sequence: CASSQEPPQGRGWQPQHF.

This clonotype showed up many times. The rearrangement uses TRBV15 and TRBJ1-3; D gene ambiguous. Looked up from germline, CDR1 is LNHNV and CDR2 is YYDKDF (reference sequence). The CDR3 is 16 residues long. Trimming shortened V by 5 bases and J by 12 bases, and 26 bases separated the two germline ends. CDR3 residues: CATSAEPPGPVWDIYF. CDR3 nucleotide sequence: TGTGCCACCAGCGCTGAGCCCCCCGGACCCGTGTGGGACATATATTTT.

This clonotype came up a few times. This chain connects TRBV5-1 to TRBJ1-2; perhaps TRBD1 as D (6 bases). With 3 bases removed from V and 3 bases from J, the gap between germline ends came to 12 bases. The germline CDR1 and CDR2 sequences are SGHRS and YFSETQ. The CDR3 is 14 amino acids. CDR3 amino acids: CASSSQGTDYGYTF. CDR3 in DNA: TGCGCCAGCAGCTCGCAGGGGACGGACTATGGCTACACCTTC.

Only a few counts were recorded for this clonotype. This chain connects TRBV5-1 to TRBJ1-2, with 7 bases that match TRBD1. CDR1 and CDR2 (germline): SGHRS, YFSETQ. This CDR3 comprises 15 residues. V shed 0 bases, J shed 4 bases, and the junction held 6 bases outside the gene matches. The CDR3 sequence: CASSLAGTELYGYTF. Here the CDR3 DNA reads TGCGCCAGCAGCTTGGCCGGGACAGAACTCTATGGCTACACCTTC.

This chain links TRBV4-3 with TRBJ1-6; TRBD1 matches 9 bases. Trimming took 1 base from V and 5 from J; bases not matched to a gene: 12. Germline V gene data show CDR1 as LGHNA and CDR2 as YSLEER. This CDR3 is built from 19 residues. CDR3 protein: CASSQAYFVGTGNNSPLHF. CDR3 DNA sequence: TGCGCCAGCAGCCAAGCATATTTCGTGGGGACAGGGAATAATTCACCCCTCCACTTT.

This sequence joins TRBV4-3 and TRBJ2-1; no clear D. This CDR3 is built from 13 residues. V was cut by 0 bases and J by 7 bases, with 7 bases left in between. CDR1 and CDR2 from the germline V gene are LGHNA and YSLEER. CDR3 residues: CASSQEVMNEQFF. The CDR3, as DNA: TGCGCCAGCAGCCAAGAGGTCATGAATGAGCAGTTCTTC.

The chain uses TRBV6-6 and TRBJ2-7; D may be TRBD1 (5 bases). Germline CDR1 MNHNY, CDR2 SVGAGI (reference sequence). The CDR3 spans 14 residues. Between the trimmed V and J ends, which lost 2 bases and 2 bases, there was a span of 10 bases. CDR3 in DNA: TGTGCCAGCAGTTACGGGGCATTCACCTACGAGCAGTACGTC. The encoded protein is CASSYGAFTYEQYV.

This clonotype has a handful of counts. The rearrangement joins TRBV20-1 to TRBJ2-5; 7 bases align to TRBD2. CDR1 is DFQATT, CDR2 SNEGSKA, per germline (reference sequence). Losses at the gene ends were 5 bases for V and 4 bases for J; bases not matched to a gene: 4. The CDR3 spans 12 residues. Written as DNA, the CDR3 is TGCAGTGCTGGCGCGGGGGTAGAGACCCAGTACTTC. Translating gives CSAGAGVETQYF.

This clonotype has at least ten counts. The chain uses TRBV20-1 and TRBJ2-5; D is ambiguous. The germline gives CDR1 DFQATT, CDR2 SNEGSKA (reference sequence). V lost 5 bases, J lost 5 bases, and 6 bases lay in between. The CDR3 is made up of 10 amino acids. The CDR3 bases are TGCAGTGCTCTAGGGGAGACCCAGTACTTC. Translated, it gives CSALGETQYF.

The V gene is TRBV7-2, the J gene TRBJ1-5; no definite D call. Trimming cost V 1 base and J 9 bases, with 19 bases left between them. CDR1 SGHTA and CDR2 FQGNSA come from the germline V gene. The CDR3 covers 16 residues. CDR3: CASSLDVGSSRRPQHF. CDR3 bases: TGTGCCAGCAGCTTAGATGTCGGGTCCAGTCGAAGGCCCCAGCATTTT.

CDR3 DNA: TGTGCCAGCAGCCAAGTCGTTCCGGGGACGAACACCGGGGAGCTGTTTTTT. It translates to CASSQVVPGTNTGELFF. V is TRBV4-2 and J is TRBJ2-2, with TRBD2 as a possible D gene (5 bases). V shed 1 base and J shed 0 bases, with 12 bases lying between them. Germline CDR1 and CDR2: LGHNA and YNFKEQ. This CDR3 comprises 17 residues.